This note documents a single T cell receptor beta chain sequence. It lacks a known antigen. This may arise from a read error, as a much more abundant clone is one base away. The data originate from a study of CD8+ T cells in alopecia areata (dated by TCRdb to the late 2010s). For context, the study as a whole: High-throughput TCRbeta sequencing was used to examine T cell clonal expansion in alopecia areata in both the C3H/HeJ mouse model and human patients. Scalp tissue and sorted CD4+ and CD8+ peripheral blood T cells from patchy and totalis/universalis alopecia areata patients and from healthy controls were covered by human TCRbeta sequencing. Scalp clonality was compared across normal scalp (n=4), patchy alopecia areata scalp (n=8), and alopecia totalis/universalis scalp (n=8). RNA came from the PAXgene miRNA kit for fixed scalp, the miRNeasy kit for PBMCs, and the RNeasy kit for mouse skin. Amplification of TCRbeta CDR3 regions was done by immunoSEQ multiplex PCR using 35 Vbeta forward primers and 13 Jbeta reverse primers. Overall study results and their limits: Lesional scalp, especially in alopecia totalis/universalis, showed higher clonality and more expanded CD8+ clones than normal scalp, suggesting antigenic drive. Compared with mice, TCR sequences shared between patients were less clear, possibly partly because of HLA diversity across the patient population. Scalp TCR repertoire analysis is complicated because resident alphabeta T cells in normal human skin are also sequenced, whereas mouse skin is dominated by gammadelta T cells.

Counted from cysteine to phenylalanine, this CDR3 has 14 amino acids. The entry retains the CDR3 DNA only, 42 bases that are in frame from base 1. The germline V gene encodes CDR1 LGHNA and CDR2 YNFKEQ. Trimming takes 0 bases from V and 8 bases from J, and the germline ends sit 10 bases apart. The library was prepared using the immunoSEQ multiplex PCR assay. To provide template for TCR sequencing, every sample had RNA extracted and reverse transcribed into cDNA. SuperScript III was used to make first-strand cDNA, primed with a 2:1 mix of oligo-dT and random hexamers. Amplification bias was assessed with a synthetic immune receptor repertoire, and residual bias was removed computationally. Per the authors' processing: Raw reads were preprocessed for error removal, and CDR3 was defined according to IMGT conventions as running from the conserved cysteine to phenylalanine. Clonality was computed by normalizing Shannon entropy by log2 of the number of productive unique TCRs and subtracting the result from 1. CD4 or CD8 identity of scalp clones was inferred by cross-referencing scalp TCRbeta sequences with sorted blood CD4 and CD8 repertoires. Not all clones reach the TCRdb copy of this immuneACCESS table, which keeps in-frame sequences only. Checked studies attribute under half of the gap to unresolved V genes and leave the rest unexplained. The DNA gave D and trimming, while V, J and clone size come from that table. This sample lists around 100,000 clones; less than 70% were detected once. The top ten constitute about 9% of the sample.

After PBMCs were isolated by density centrifugation and stained for CD3, CD4 and CD8, a FACSAria was used to sort CD4+ and CD8+ T cells. Unaffected controls provided scalp biopsies and blood samples. The clonotype comes from a human donor in good health. The specimen sequenced was CD4+ T cells sorted from blood. This chain is built from TRBV4-2 and TRBJ2-2; the D segment cannot be called with confidence. The CDR3 region reads CASSQEGRWGELFF. The sequenced DNA is TGTGCCAGCAGCCAAGAAGGGCGGTGGGGGGAGCTGTTTTTT.